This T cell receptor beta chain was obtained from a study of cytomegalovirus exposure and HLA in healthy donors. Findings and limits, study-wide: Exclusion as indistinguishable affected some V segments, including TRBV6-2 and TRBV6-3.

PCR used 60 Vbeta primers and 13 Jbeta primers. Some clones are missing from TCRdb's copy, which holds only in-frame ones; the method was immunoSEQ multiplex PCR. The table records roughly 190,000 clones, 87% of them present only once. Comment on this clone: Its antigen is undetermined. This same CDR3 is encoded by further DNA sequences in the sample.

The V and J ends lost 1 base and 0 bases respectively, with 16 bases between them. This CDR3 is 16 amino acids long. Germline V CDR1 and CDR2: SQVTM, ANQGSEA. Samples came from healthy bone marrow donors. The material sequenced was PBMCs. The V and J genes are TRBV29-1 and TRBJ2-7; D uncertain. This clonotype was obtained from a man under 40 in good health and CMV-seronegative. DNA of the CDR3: TGCAGCGTTGAAGGGCTGACCAGTGGAGCCTCCTACGAGCAGTACTTC. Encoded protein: CSVEGLTSGASYEQYF.